This T cell receptor (beta chain) came from a study of cytomegalovirus exposure and HLA in healthy donors. Study-wide results and limits: Later genetic work tied a missense DCLRE1C variant to beta-chain V and J trimming. TCR association rates varied by HLA locus in a later analysis, with DRB1 highest and HLA-C lowest.

A multiplex PCR was run with 60 Vbeta primers and 13 Jbeta primers. Clones were sequenced by immunoSEQ multiplex PCR, and TCRdb holds only the in-frame ones, with some missing. The sample holds some 87,000 clones, 60% to 80% seen once. In regard to this clone: Antigen specificity is unknown.

The sequencing sample was made of PBMCs. This TCR derives from a man aged 50-59 years in good health and CMV-seropositive.

CDR3 bases: TGCGCCAGCAGCTTGAACAGGGTGGATACGCAGTATTTT. Protein sequence: CASSLNRVDTQYF. The rearrangement links TRBV5-1 to TRBJ2-3; D is possibly TRBD1 (6 bases). Germline assignment: CDR1 SGHRS and CDR2 YFSETQ. The ends were cut back, 1 base at V and 6 bases at J, with 9 bases in the middle. The CDR3 consists of 13 residues.